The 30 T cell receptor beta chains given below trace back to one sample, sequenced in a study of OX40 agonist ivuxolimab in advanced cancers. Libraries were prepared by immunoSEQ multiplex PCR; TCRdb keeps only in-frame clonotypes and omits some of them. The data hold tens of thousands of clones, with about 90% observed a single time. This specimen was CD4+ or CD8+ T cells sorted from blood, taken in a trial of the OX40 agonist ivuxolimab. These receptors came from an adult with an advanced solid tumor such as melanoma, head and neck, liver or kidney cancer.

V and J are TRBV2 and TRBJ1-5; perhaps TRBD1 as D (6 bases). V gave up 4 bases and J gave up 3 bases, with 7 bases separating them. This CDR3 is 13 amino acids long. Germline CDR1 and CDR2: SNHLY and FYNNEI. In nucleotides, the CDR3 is TGTGCCAGCAGTGCAGGGGCCAATCAGCCCCAGCATTTT. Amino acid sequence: CASSAGANQPQHF.

In nucleotides, the CDR3 is TGTGCCAGCAGTTTGTGGGGGGCGCCTAATGAAAAACTGTTTTTT. Its translation: CASSLWGAPNEKLFF. The chain recombines TRBV27 with TRBJ1-4, with D perhaps matching TRBD1 (6 bases). This CDR3 has 15 residues. V was cut by 3 bases and J by 3 bases, with 11 bases left in between. Germline CDR1 reads MNHEY; CDR2 reads SMNVEV (reference sequence).

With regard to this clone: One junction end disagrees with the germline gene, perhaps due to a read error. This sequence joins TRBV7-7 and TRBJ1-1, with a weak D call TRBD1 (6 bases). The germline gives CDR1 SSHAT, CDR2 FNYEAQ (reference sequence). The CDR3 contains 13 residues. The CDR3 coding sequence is TGTGCTAGCAGCTGGGGGCTCAACACTGAAGCTTTCTTT. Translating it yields CASSWGLNTEAFF.

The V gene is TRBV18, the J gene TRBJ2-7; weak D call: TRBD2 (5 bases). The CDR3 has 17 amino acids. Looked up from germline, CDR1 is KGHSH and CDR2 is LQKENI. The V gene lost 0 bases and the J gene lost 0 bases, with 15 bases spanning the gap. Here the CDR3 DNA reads TGTGCCAGCTCACCACCGATGGGTCAGCGGAGCTCCTACGAGCAGTACTTC. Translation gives CASSPPMGQRSSYEQYF.

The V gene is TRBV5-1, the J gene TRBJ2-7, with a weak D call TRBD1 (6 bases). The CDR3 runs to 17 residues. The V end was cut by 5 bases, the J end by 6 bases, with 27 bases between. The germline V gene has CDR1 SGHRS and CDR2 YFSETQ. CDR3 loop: CASSPQAALGTPSEQYF. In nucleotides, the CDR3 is TGCGCCAGCAGTCCGCAGGCCGCTCTCGGGACACCCTCCGAGCAGTACTTC.

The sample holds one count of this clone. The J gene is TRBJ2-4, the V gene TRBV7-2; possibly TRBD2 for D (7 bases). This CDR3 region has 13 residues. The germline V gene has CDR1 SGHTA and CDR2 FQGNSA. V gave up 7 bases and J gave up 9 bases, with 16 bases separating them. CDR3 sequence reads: CASTRRGAGIQYF. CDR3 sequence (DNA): TGTGCCAGCACCCGCCGGGGGGCGGGCATTCAGTACTTC.

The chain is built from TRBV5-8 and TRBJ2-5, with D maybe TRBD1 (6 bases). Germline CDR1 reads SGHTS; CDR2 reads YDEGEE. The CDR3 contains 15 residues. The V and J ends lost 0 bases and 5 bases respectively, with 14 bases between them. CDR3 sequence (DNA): TGTGCCAGCAGCTTGGGCTCAGGGGCCGGTGAGACCCAGTACTTC. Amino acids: CASSLGSGAGETQYF.

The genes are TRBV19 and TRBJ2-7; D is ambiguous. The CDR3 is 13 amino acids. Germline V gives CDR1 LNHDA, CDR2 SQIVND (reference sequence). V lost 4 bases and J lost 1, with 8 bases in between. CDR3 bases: TGTGCCAGTAGTAAGGCACAGTCCTACGAGCAGTACTTC. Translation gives CASSKAQSYEQYF.

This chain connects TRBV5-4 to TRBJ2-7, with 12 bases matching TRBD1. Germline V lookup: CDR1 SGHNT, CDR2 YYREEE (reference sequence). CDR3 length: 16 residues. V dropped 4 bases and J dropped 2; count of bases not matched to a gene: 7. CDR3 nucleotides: TGTGCCAGCAGCGACGGGGGACAGGGGGCGCCCTACGAGCAGTACTTC. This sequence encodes CASSDGGQGAPYEQYF.

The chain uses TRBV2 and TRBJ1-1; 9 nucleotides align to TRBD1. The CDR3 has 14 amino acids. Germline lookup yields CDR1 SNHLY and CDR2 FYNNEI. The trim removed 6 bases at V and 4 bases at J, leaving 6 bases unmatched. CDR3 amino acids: CASRGQGRGTEAFF. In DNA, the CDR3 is TGTGCCAGCAGGGGACAGGGCCGGGGCACTGAAGCTTTCTTT. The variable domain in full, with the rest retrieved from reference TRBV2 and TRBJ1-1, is EPEVTQTPSHQVTQMGQEVILRCVPISNHLYFYWYRQILGQKVEFLVSFYNNEISEKSEIFDDQFSVERPDGSNFTLKIRSTKLEDSAMYFCASRGQGRGTEAFFGQGTRLTVV.

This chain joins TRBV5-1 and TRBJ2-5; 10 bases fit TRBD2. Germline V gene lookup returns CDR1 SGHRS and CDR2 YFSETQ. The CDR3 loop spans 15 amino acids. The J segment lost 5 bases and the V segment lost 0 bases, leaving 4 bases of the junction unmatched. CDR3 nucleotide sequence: TGCGCCAGCAGCTTGGTGCCTAGCGGGAGTGAGACCCAGTACTTC. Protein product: CASSLVPSGSETQYF.

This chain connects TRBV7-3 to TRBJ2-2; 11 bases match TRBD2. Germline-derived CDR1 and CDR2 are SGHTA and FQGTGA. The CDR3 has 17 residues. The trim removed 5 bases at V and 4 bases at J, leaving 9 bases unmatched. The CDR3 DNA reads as TGTGCCAGCAGCGAAAAACTAGCGGGAGTGGGCACCGGGGAGCTGTTTTTT. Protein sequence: CASSEKLAGVGTGELFF.

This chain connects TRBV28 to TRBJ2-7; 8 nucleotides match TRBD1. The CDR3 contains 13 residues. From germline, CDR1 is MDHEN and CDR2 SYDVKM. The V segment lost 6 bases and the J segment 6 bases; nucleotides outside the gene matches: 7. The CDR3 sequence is CASSPPGGREQYF. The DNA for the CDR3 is TGTGCCAGCAGCCCTCCAGGGGGCCGCGAGCAGTACTTC.

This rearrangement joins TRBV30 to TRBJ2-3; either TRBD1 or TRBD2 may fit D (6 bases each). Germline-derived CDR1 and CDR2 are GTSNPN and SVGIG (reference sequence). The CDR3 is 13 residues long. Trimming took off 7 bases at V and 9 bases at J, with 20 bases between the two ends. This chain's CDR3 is CAYGGGVSDTQYF. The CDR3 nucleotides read TGTGCCTACGGGGGCGGGGTAAGCGACACGCAGTATTTT.

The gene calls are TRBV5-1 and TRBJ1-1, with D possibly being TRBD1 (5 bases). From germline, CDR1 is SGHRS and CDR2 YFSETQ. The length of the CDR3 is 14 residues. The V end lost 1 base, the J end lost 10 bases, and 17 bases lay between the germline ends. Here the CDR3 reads CASSLQGDGLRAFF. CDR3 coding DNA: TGCGCCAGCAGCTTGCAAGGGGACGGGCTAAGAGCTTTCTTT.

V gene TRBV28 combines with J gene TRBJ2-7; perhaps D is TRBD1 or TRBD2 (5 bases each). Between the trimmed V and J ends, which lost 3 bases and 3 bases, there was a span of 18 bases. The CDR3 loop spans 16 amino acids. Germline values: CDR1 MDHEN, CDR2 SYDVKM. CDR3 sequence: CASSFFLGTLSYEQYF. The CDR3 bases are TGTGCCAGCAGTTTCTTCTTGGGGACCCTTAGCTACGAGCAGTACTTC.

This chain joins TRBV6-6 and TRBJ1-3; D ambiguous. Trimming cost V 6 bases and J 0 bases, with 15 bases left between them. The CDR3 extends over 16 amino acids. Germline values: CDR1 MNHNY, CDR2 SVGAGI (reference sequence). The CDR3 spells CASSVTWLDSGNTIYF. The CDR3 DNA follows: TGTGCCAGCAGCGTGACATGGCTCGACTCTGGAAACACCATATATTTT.

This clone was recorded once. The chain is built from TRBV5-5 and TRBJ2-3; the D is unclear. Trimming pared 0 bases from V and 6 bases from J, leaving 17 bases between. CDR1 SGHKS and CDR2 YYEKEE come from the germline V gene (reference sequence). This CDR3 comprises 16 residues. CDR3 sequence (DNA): TGTGCCAGCAGCTTGGCCCCCGGGCCCCTGAGTGATACGCAGTATTTT. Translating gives CASSLAPGPLSDTQYF.

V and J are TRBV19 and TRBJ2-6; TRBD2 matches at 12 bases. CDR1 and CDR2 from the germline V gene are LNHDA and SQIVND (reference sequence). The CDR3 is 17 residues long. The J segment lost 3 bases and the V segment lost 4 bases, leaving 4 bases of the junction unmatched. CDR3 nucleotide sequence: TGTGCCAGTAGTACTAGCGGGAGGGCCGGTGGGGCCAACGTCCTGACTTTC. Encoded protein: CASSTSGRAGGANVLTF.

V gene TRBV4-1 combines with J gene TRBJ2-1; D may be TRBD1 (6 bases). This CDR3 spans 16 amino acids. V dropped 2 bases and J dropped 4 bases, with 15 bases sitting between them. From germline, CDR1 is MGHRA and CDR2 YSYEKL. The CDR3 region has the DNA TGCGCCAGCAGCCAATCGGACAGCGGCGGTTACAATGAGCAGTTCTTC. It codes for CASSQSDSGGYNEQFF.

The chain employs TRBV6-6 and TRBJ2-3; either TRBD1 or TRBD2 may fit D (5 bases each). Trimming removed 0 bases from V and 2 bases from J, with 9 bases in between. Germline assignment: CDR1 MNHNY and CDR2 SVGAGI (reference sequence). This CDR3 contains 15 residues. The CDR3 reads CASSYSGEFTDTQYF. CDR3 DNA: TGTGCCAGCAGTTACTCGGGGGAGTTCACAGATACGCAGTATTTT.

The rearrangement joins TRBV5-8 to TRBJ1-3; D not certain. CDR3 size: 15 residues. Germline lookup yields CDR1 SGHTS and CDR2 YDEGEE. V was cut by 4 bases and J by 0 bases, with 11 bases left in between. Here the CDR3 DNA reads TGTGCCAGCAGCCTTCGGGGTCTCTCTGGAAACACCATATATTTT. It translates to CASSLRGLSGNTIYF.

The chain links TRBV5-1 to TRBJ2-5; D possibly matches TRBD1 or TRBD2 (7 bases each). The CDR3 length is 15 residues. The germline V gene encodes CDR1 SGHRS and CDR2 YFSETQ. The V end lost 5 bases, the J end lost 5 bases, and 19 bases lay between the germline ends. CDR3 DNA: TGCGCCAGCAGGGACCAGGGGGGGAGGATGGAGACCCAGTACTTC. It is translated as CASRDQGGRMETQYF.

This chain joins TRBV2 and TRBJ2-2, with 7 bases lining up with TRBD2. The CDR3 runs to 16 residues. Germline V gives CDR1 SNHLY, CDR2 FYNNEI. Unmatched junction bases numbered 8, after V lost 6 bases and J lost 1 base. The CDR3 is CASSRLQRGNTGELFF. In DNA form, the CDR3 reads TGTGCCAGCAGCCGCCTCCAGCGGGGGAACACCGGGGAGCTGTTTTTT.

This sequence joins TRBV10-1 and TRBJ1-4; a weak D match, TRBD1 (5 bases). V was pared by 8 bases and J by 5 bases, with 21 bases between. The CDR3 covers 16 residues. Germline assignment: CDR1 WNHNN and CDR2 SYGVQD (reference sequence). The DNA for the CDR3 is TGCGCCAGCCCCGACCGAGACAGCAGAAGAAATGAAAAACTGTTTTTT. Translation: CASPDRDSRRNEKLFF.

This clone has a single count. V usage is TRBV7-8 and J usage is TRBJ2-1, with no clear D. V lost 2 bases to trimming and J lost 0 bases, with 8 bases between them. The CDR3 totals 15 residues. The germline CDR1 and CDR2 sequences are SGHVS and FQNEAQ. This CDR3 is CASSLRLLSYNEQFF. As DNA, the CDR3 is TGTGCCAGCAGCTTACGACTTCTCTCCTACAATGAGCAGTTCTTC.

The chain's CDR3 is CASSQITGTSGYNEQFF. CDR3 coding DNA: TGCGCCAGCAGCCAAATTACGGGGACTAGCGGATACAATGAGCAGTTCTTC. J is TRBJ2-1 and V is TRBV4-3; 11 positions match TRBD2. In germline, CDR1 is LGHNA, CDR2 YSLEER. The CDR3 runs 17 residues. Unmatched junction bases numbered 7, after V lost 2 bases and J lost 4 bases.

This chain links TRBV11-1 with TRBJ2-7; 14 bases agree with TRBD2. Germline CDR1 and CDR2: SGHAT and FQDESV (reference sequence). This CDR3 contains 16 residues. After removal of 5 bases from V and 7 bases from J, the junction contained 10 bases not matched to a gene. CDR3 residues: CASSQNPGLAGEEQYF. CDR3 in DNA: TGTGCCAGCAGCCAGAATCCGGGACTAGCGGGAGAAGAGCAGTACTTC. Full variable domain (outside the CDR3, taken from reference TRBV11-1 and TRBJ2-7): EAEVAQSPRYKITEKSQAVAFWCDPISGHATLYWYRQILGQGPELLVQFQDESVVDDSQLPKDRFSAERLKGVDSTLKIQPAELGDSAMYLCASSQNPGLAGEEQYFGPGTRLTVT.

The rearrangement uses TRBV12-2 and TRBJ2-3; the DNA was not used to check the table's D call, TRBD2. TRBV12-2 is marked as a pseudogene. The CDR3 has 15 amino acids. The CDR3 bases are TGTGCAAGTCGCTTTGCACTAGCGGGAGTAGATACGCAGTATTTT. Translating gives CASRFALAGVDTQYF.

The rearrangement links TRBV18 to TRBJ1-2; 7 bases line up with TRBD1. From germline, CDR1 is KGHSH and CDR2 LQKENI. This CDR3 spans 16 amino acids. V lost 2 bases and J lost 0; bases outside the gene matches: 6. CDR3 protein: CASSPRGPTANYGYTF. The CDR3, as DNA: TGTGCCAGCTCACCAAGGGGGCCGACAGCTAACTATGGCTACACCTTC.